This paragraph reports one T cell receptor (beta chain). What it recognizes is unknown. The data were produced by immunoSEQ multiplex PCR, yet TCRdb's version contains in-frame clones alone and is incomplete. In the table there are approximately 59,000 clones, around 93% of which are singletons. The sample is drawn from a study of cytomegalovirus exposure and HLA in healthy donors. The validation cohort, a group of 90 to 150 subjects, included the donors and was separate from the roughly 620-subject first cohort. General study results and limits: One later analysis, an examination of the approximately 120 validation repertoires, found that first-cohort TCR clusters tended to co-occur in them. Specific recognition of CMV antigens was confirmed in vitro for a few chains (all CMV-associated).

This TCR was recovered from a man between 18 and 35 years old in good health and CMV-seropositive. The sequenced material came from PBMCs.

The CDR3 nucleotides are TGTGCCAGCAAAGGGGGCGATGAAAAACTGTTTTTT. It encodes CASKGGDEKLFF. The rearrangement uses TRBV6-1 and TRBJ1-4; 7 bases map to TRBD1. The CDR3 is 12 amino acids. The ends lost 7 bases at V and 6 bases at J; junction bases unmatched: 2. Looked up from germline, CDR1 is MNHNS and CDR2 is SASEGT.